This T cell receptor beta chain was sequenced in a study of regulatory T cells in long-lasting Graves disease. Germline trimming cut 7 bases from V and 4 bases from J; bases unmatched to any gene: 10. Germline CDR1 SGHVS, CDR2 FNYEAQ. This CDR3 has 15 residues. Described time point: newly diagnosed GD, antithyroid drugs for less than 3 months. Following extraction of RNA from PBMCs, that RNA was used to make the TCR library. Investigators prepared the TCR beta libraries by applying iRepertoire HTBI primers and Arm-PCR of CDR3 regions. One entry per CDR3 protein results from TCRdb running MiXCR on the multiplex PCR reads. This table has 350,000 to 500,000 distinct CDR3 sequences, 14% appearing once. The same data also went into a second study, on T cells in Graves' hyperthyroidism and ophthalmopathy.

The material sequenced was peripheral blood mononuclear cells (PBMCs), taken at new diagnosis, from a patient treated with antithyroid drugs. The chain uses TRBV7-6 and TRBJ2-3, with 8 positions matching TRBD2. The receptor was derived from a woman between 45 and 65 years old with Graves disease. The CDR3 region is CASNKQAGVSDTQYF. The CDR3 DNA follows: TGTGCCAGCAACAAACAAGCGGGAGTATCAGATACGCAGTATTTT.